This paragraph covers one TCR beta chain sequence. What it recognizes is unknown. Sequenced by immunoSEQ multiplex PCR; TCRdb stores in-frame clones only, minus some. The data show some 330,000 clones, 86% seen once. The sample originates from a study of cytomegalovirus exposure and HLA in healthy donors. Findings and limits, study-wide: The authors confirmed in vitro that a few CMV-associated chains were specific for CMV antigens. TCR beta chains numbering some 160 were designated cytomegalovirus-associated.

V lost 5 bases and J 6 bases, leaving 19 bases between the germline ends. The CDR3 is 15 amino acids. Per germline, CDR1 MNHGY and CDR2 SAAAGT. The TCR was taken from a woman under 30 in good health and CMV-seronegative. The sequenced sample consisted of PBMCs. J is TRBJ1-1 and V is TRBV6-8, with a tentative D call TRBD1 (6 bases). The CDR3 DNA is TGTGCCAGCAGTCAGGGAACAGGGCCGAAGGCTGAAGCTTTCTTT. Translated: CASSQGTGPKAEAFF.